The 6 T cell receptor beta chains below all came from one sample that was sequenced in a study of blood T cell repertoires in COVID-19. Assay: immunoSEQ multiplex PCR; the TCRdb copy retains only in-frame clones and omits some. Of 100,000 to 150,000 clones listed, about nine tenths are singletons. The sequencing input was peripheral blood. Receptors originate from a man between 35 and 55 years old with acute or convalescent COVID-19.

This chain connects TRBV29-1 to TRBJ2-7; D gene ambiguous. Trimming cost V 4 bases and J 5 bases, with 6 bases left between them. The CDR3 has 10 residues. Germline V gene data show CDR1 as SQVTM and CDR2 as ANQGSEA. The CDR3 loop reads CSVVSDEQYF. DNA for the CDR3: TGCAGCGTTGTATCGGACGAGCAGTACTTC.

V is TRBV2 and J is TRBJ2-7; 7 bases fit TRBD2. Germline V gene sequence: CDR1 SNHLY, CDR2 FYNNEI. The CDR3 has 16 residues. J was trimmed by 4 bases and V by 6 bases; bases with no gene match: 15. The chain's CDR3 is CASSRTGGLADYEQYF. In nucleotides, the CDR3 is TGTGCCAGCAGCAGGACTGGTGGGCTAGCGGATTACGAGCAGTACTTC.

This chain connects TRBV5-4 to TRBJ1-2; D is unresolved. The ends were cut back, 2 bases at V and 2 bases at J, with 10 bases in the middle. CDR3 size: 14 residues. CDR1 and CDR2 (germline): SGHNT, YYREEE (reference sequence). This CDR3 is CASSFPPPNYGYTF. The CDR3 nucleotides read TGTGCCAGCAGCTTCCCTCCCCCCAACTATGGCTACACCTTC.

The V and J genes are TRBV14 and TRBJ1-2, with 8 nucleotides matching TRBD1. CDR3 length equals 16 residues. Germline V lookup: CDR1 SGHDN, CDR2 FVKESK. The V and J ends lost 0 bases and 8 bases, in that order; junction bases with no gene match: 11. The CDR3 DNA reads as TGTGCCAGCAGCCAAGATTTTAAGGTTTCAGGGGGCGGCTACACCTTC. Protein: CASSQDFKVSGGGYTF.

The chain recombines TRBV7-2 with TRBJ2-1, with 11 nucleotides matching TRBD1. The ends lost 5 bases at V and 6 bases at J; junction bases unmatched: 6. This CDR3 region has 15 residues. Germline-derived CDR1 and CDR2 are SGHTA and FQGNSA. CDR3 sequence: CASSPGQGAGNEQFF. Written as DNA, the CDR3 is TGTGCCAGCAGCCCCGGACAGGGGGCGGGCAATGAGCAGTTCTTC.

The chain combines TRBV4-3 with TRBJ1-3, with D hard to call. The CDR3 runs to 15 residues. V lost 0 bases to trimming and J lost 0 bases, with 6 bases between them. In germline, CDR1 is LGHNA, CDR2 YSLEER. The CDR3 here is CASSQDRSSGNTIYF. CDR3 nucleotides: TGCGCCAGCAGCCAAGATAGATCCTCTGGAAACACCATATATTTT.